The present T cell receptor beta chain was sequenced within a study of T cell responses to AZD1222 COVID-19 vaccine (dated by TCRdb to the early 2020s). Describing the broader study: TCR sequencing was performed for roughly 250 trial participants, of whom approximately 200 were given two doses of AZD1222 and roughly 25 were given two doses of MenACWY control vaccine. Trial participants were enrolled by age into 18-55, 56-69 and 70-plus year subgroups, with around 150, 28 and 57 TCR-sequenced participants respectively.

As encoded in the germline V gene, CDR1 is MNHEY while CDR2 is SVGAGI. V is trimmed back by 7 bases and J by 7 bases, and the junction contains 6 bases that no gene match accounts for. From the cysteine through the phenylalanine, the CDR3 covers 14 amino acids. Solely the CDR3 DNA is kept, with 42 bases framed from the first base. Study-level results and caveats: Reportedly, almost half of the unique spike-specific TCRs recognized epitopes lying outside the regions that are mutated in the B.1.351 and B.1.1.7 variants. Conclusions about previously exposed vaccinees are limited, since just six or seven AZD1222 recipients were seropositive for SARS-CoV-2 at baseline. A significant rise in spike-specific TCR breadth and depth was observed after two AZD1222 doses relative to day 0 and relative to MenACWY recipients. CD4 TCRs associated with the vaccine covered the entire spike protein, and the dominant responses were in regions 160-218 and 743-854. In the small 56-69-year group, the increase in depth fell short of significance, most likely because of low power. Participants were mostly white British, with more females than males. The authors suggested clonal diversity may have been underestimated. Because no samples from the day 14 peak response were available, repertoires could be characterized only after the peak T cell response.

Notes on this clone: Its cognate antigen has yet to be identified. Base qualities are not at hand, and no much larger clone is one base apart.

The CDR3 regions of human TCRbeta chains were analyzed by immunosequencing. Per the authors' processing: TCRs in the repertoires were matched against a reference library of SARS-CoV-2-specific TCRs that had been generated with the MIRA antigen-specificity platform. Breadth meant the fraction of unique TCRs that were SARS-CoV-2-associated, whereas depth meant the fraction of total T cells that were SARS-CoV-2-associated. Using the MIRA data, every spike-specific TCR was mapped to the spike region that the TCR reacted to and assigned to either a CD4 or a CD8 class. Log10-transformed breadth and depth values were compared by one-way ANOVA with Sidak's multiple comparisons tests. TCRdb took this table from immuneACCESS and kept in-frame rearrangements with V and J called. Such tables lack part of the clones; where checked against another copy, unresolved V genes explain under half of the gap, and the rest is unexplained. V and J calls and clone size are those listed in that table; D and trimming were worked out from the DNA. The sample records 91,000 or so clones, 80% to 95% of which are singletons. Around 3.2% of the sample is in the top ten clones.

The sample's time point, from its label and the paper: about 28 days (+/-7) after the second vaccine dose. AZD1222 recipients given second doses at about 4 weeks or at about 12 weeks were pooled, since spike-specific TCR depth and breadth were not found to differ between the two schedules. Samples from vaccinated people were obtained from the UK trials COV001 and COV002, which included a single-blind randomized controlled phase 2/3 trial of AZD1222 (ChAdOx1 nCoV-19) in healthy adults. For TCRbeta chain sequencing, PBMC samples were collected from trial participants at day 0 and at day 28 after the second dose.

Here the chain combines TRBV6-5 and TRBJ1-6; 8 nucleotides in the junction match TRBD1. This sequence was found in an adult who received the AZD1222 COVID-19 vaccine. The sample in question was peripheral blood, obtained 28 days after the second AZD1222 dose. CDR3 loop: CASTLTGVNSPLHF. The DNA sequence follows: TGTGCCAGCACGTTGACAGGGGTAAATTCACCCCTCCACTTT.